This T cell receptor (beta chain) was captured in a study of CD8 T cells in Susac syndrome (dated by TCRdb to about 2019). Some background on the complete study: Of the Susac syndrome patients who were sequenced, under 10 were in clinical remission while about six had clinically active disease. At blood withdrawal, Susac syndrome patients were either therapy-naive, taking corticosteroids (in some cases with IVIg as well), or taking IVIg alone. The study used repertoire sequencing to test whether antigen drove CD8+ T cell activation and differentiation in Susac syndrome. What the authors observed across the whole study: The TCR sequencing and HLA analysis was acknowledged to have included a relatively small number of individuals. The CD4+ T cell repertoire of patients with Susac syndrome showed no detectable clonal expansion.

High-throughput TCR beta sequencing profiled peripheral blood CD8+ and CD4+ T cells from healthy donors, Susac syndrome patients and multiple sclerosis patients. The Susac syndrome patients fulfilled recently defined diagnostic criteria for definite or probable disease. CD8+ TEMRA cells were enriched by FACS, while bulk CD8+ and CD4+ T cells were purified by magnetic negative isolation. Blood was collected in EDTA tubes and processed within 24 hours, with PBMCs isolated through density gradient centrifugation. PBMCs intended for TCR sequencing were cryopreserved in liquid nitrogen and thawed later in a water bath at 37 degrees C. The sorted or isolated CD4+, CD8+ and CD8+ TEMRA cells reached a purity of at least 90%. From cysteine to phenylalanine, the CDR3 is 15 amino acids long. Of all the DNA, just the CDR3 is kept, 45 bases in frame from base 1. A distance of 15 bases separates the germline ends of V and J, which lose 3 bases and 4 bases respectively.

RNA was extracted using the RNeasy kit, and roughly 0.45 to 1 ug of the RNA was reverse transcribed with random hexamers. The immunoSEQ multiplex PCR assay, covering 54 Vbeta and 13 Jbeta segments, was used to amplify TCR beta CDR3 regions. To correct PCR amplification bias, a synthetic template baseline was used for both primer optimization and computational correction. The study's processing was this. Only productive sequences were kept, with reads annotated to V, D and J genes according to IMGT and analyzed in immunoSEQ Analyzer. Clonality was computed as one minus Shannon entropy normalized by log2 of the number of productive unique sequences. For each patient and control, public and private clones were evaluated within the 100 most prevalent clones. Susac-specific clones were defined as absent from healthy and MS cohorts, around 980 published viral clones and other ImmuneACCESS disease sequences. TCRdb reran the public reads through fastp at Q25 and MiXCR, keeping productive beta chains. Every entry covers one CDR3 protein and lists the most common genes and DNA from its rows. V and J calls and clone size were set by TCRdb, not the authors. The sample records 150,000 to 180,000 distinct CDR3 sequences, approximately 95% of which are singletons. Of the sample, 0.16% falls within the top ten clones.

Points on this clonotype: The specificity of this receptor is unknown. No base quality values were provided; no much bigger clone lies one nucleotide off.

The sequence is built from TRBV12-3 or TRBV12-4 and TRBJ1-1; a tentative D call is TRBD1 (5 bases match). The sequencing sample was made of CD4+ T cells from PBMCs. This sequence originates from a human donor with Susac syndrome. The encoded CDR3 is CASSFGLGGTTEAFF. The bases are TGTGCCAGCAGTTTTGGATTGGGGGGGACCACTGAAGCTTTCTTT.